This section outlines one TCR beta chain sequence together with its context. Its antigen specificity is not known. No much larger clone is present one base from it, and per-base qualities are unavailable. These data are taken from a study of cytomegalovirus exposure and HLA in healthy donors (dated by TCRdb to about 2017). Notes on the research overall: According to an earlier analysis of a few hundred of the donors, about 170 million T cells yielded roughly 110 million unique TCR beta sequences and 276 Gb of sequence data. About 300 gigabases of sequencing data and 80 million or so unique TCR sequences were included in an early release covering roughly 600 HLA-typed donors. Among the roughly 380 genotyped donors, around 81% belonged to the genetic ancestry cluster associated with self-reported Caucasian donors. The study was designed to test whether signatures of past pathogen exposure could be identified by cataloging public T cell receptors. Using immunosequencing, the study profiled T cell repertoires from roughly 650 subjects and related those repertoires to cytomegalovirus serostatus. A separate validation cohort of over 95 different subjects was used in addition to the roughly 620-subject first cohort. To predict cytomegalovirus infection status, the study brought together high-throughput TCR immunosequencing, statistical association of individual TCRs with disease status, and machine learning. In a later analysis, previously published TCR beta repertoires from several hundred donors were re-analyzed and high-resolution HLA genotyping was added so that TCR occurrence patterns could be studied. The later analysis used no new phenotypic data to find candidate immune exposures, relying instead on TCR beta sequences and their occurrence across donors. An earlier analysis of about 600 of the donors used high-throughput TCR beta sequencing to judge whether each TCR beta V gene segment behaved as functional or pseudogenic. Alongside the repertoire data, information on donor age, sex, ethnicity and CMV serostatus was compiled. Genome-wide SNP genotypes for about 65% of the roughly 670 donors were used in a later genetic analysis, which treated that subset as a discovery cohort. Every discovery cohort repertoire had been produced on one sequencing platform. HLA typing covered class I and class II loci at four-digit resolution. The number of donors typed differed by locus, with roughly 620-630 for A, B, C, DRB1 and DQB1, roughly 520 for DQA1, under 610 for DPA1, and 450 to 480 for DPB1. Several DR-DQ haplotypes were treated as single units for association and clustering because of strong linkage in the cohort. Among 398 genotyped donors of the cohort, an average of approximately 230,000 unique TCR beta nucleotide sequences were sequenced per donor, roughly a sixth of them non-productive. What the research found in general, with its limitations: A total of 164 TCR beta chains were listed by the study as associated with cytomegalovirus. The classifier was reported to diagnose cytomegalovirus status with high specificity and sensitivity in both the original cohort and the validation cohort. Linkage disequilibrium might explain the correlated functional status among segregating V segments, but an unknown experimental factor could not be ruled out. Because HLA typing was missing for some donors at each locus, association tests included only the typed subset. A later analysis associated about 17,000 TCR beta sequences with specific HLA alleles at a false discovery rate of 0.05. Immune exposure information for the cohort was limited to CMV serostatus. It was suggested by the authors that the approach could potentially be generalized to other disease states and immunological phenotypes. Most TCR sequences were observed very rarely across donors, whereas some public TCRs were present in many individuals. Three of the identified cytomegalovirus-associated TCR beta chains were confirmed in vitro to be specific for cytomegalovirus antigens. A later analysis found that HLA-associated TCR beta chains were more clonally expanded and had lower generation probabilities than equally common non-associated chains. In a later genetic analysis, fewer N-insertions in productive TCRs were reported among donors in an Asian-associated ancestry cluster than the approximately 670-donor mean. In a later analysis, the rate of TCR association differed among HLA loci, with DRB1 alleles having the most associated TCRs and HLA-C alleles having the fewest. When HLA alleles, especially DR and DQ, strongly co-occurred, attributing TCR associations to individual alleles was difficult. In a later genetic analysis, a missense DCLRE1C variant was associated with V-gene and J-gene trimming of TCR beta chains, and the association was replicated in an independent cohort. According to a later analysis, most CMV-associated TCR beta chains appeared to be HLA-restricted, and the HLA associations seemed to be driven largely by CMV exposure. Broadly in line with IMGT annotations, most TCR beta V segments showed up in productive rearrangements about 87% or about 30% of the time in an earlier analysis of several hundred of the donors. A further reported finding was that TCR beta sequences accurately predicted the HLA-A and HLA-B alleles for most subjects in the first cohort. The 87-base-pair reads could not distinguish some IMGT-functional V segments, including TRBV6-2 and TRBV6-3, so those segments were excluded. Because counts were too low, some 17 rarely observed V segments, including chromosome 9 orphons, were excluded from the earlier analysis of under 650 of the donors. A later analysis reported that several top co-occurrence clusters appeared linked to parvovirus B19, influenza, CMV and Epstein-Barr virus. A group of highly shared sequence variants was considered likely to be a technical artifact of the sequencing pipeline. This cohort had only TCR beta chains sequenced, and the lack of alpha or paired-chain data limited which features could be detected. Roughly uniform sequencing depth across donors was assumed in presence/absence analyses, although this assumption may not hold.

Here V drops 4 bases and J drops 3 bases, and the junction holds 18 bases not matched to any gene. The germline V gene (reference sequence) provides CDR1 PRHDT and CDR2 FYEKMQ. From cysteine to valine, the CDR3 is 18 amino acids long. Only the CDR3 DNA is retained, 54 bases long and in frame from the first base. The cohort consisted of hundreds of healthy bone marrow donors. At the time of sampling, all cohort members were nominally healthy, though unrecorded immune exposures were likely present. The donor tested CMV seronegative, placing the donor among the 350 to 400 seronegative members of the cohort. A peripheral blood sample was provided by each donor, and peripheral blood mononuclear cells were used for TCR beta sequencing. The Qiagen DNeasy Blood Extraction Kit was used to extract genomic DNA from the blood cell samples. Library prep was done by the immunoSEQ multiplex PCR assay. The multiplex PCR relied on a mix of 60 forward primers for TCR Vbeta segments and 13 reverse primers for TCR Jbeta segments. A multiplex PCR assay on genomic DNA amplified the CDR3 region of rearranged TCR beta genes. On the Illumina HiSeq System, the amplified TCR beta libraries were sequenced as 87-base-pair reads. Per the original workflow: Across the 700 or so repertoires, a later analysis counted tens of millions of unique TCR beta chains, around 11 million of which were shared by at least two donors. Raw reads were error-corrected and collapsed into unique sequences by a nearest-neighbor algorithm in which closely related sequences were merged to remove PCR and sequencing errors. Alignment of CDR3 sequences to IMGT reference sequences was used to assign V, D and J gene segments. For a sequence to be retained, a match of at least six nucleotides to both a V gene segment and a J gene segment was required. Rearrangements were called productive when the CDR3 lacked stop codons and stayed in frame with V and J; all others were non-productive. CDR3 was defined according to IMGT convention as the region running from the second conserved V-encoded cysteine to the conserved J-encoded phenylalanine. Sequences without an unambiguous match to a single V gene segment were excluded from the earlier analysis of over 500 of the donors. An earlier analysis of some 500 of the donors classified V segments as functional when productive rearrangements were above 56.7% and as segregating when the standard deviation between donors was above 5%. A statistical classification framework was built to diagnose cytomegalovirus status from the catalog of TCR beta chain sequences. V and J gene assignment, in a later analysis, came from comparing TCR nucleotide sequences with IMGT/GENE-DB human TR gene sequences. The TCRdist pipeline was used in a later analysis to assign CDR3 sequences and most-parsimonious VDJ recombination scenarios. A later analysis defined each TCR beta chain by its CDR3 amino acid sequence plus V-gene family, and excluded reads lacking a unique V-gene family. To address suspected cross-contamination and a sequencing artifact, a later analysis removed 592 highly shared, low-generation-probability nucleotide sequences. A later analysis calculated a clonal expansion index for each public chain from normalized within-repertoire ranks of inferred template counts. Generation probabilities in a later analysis came from a VDJ recombination model fitted to out-of-frame rearrangements, and those results were checked against IGoR. In a later analysis, TCR-TCR, TCR-HLA and TCR-CMV co-occurrence was scored with hypergeometric tests, and a repertoire-size bias correction was applied to TCR pairs. A later analysis estimated false discovery rates by permuting HLA or CMV assignments 20 times. In a later analysis, co-occurring TCRs were grouped using DBSCAN, and TCRdist sequence similarity was added for clustering within HLA-allele-positive subsets. Repertoires with fewer than 30,000 or more than 120,000 public chains were left out of co-occurrence clustering, as were about five repertoires with anomalous nucleotide sharing. Not all clones reach the TCRdb copy of this immuneACCESS table, which keeps in-frame sequences only. Checked studies attribute under half of the gap to unresolved V genes and leave the rest unexplained. V and J calls and clone size are copied from that table; D and trimming were computed from the DNA. The sample includes roughly 150,000 clones, with 75% to 90% observed a single time. Clones ranked in the top ten supply around 1.3% of the sample.

The source is a female donor in good health and CMV-seronegative. The sequenced sample was PBMCs. The sequence is built from TRBV13 and TRBJ2-7; 7 nucleotides in the junction match TRBD1. The nucleotides are TGTGCCAGCAGCTCCAGTGGGTATATTGGACAGGTGATCTACGAGCAGTACGTC. Translated, it gives CASSSSGYIGQVIYEQYV.